The 17 T cell receptor beta chains below all came from one sample that was sequenced in a study of OX40 agonist ivuxolimab in advanced cancers. The table came from immunoSEQ multiplex PCR; TCRdb's copy has only in-frame clones and leaves some out. The sample holds some 26,000 clones, 75% to 85% seen once. Specimen: CD4+ or CD8+ T cells sorted from blood, collected in a trial of the OX40 agonist ivuxolimab. These receptors were taken from an adult with an advanced solid tumor such as melanoma, head and neck, liver or kidney cancer.

In DNA form, the CDR3 reads TGCGCCAGCAGTGAGAATCTGATAGGAGACGTCGACACCGGGGAGCTGTTTTTT. It translates to CASSENLIGDVDTGELFF. The chain links TRBV4-1 to TRBJ2-2; D not certain. Between the trimmed V and J ends, which lost 6 bases and 3 bases, there was a span of 23 bases. Looked up from germline, CDR1 is MGHRA and CDR2 is YSYEKL. The CDR3 covers 18 residues.

The chain is built from TRBV7-9 and TRBJ2-5; tentatively, D is TRBD1 (5 bases). The ends were cut back, 3 bases at V and 0 bases at J, with 8 bases in the middle. The CDR3 consists of 14 residues. Germline CDR1 reads SEHNR; CDR2 reads FQNEAQ (reference sequence). CDR3 sequence (DNA): TGTGCCAGCAGCTTGCCAGGGCACCAAGAGACCCAGTACTTC. Its protein is CASSLPGHQETQYF. Full variable domain (outside the CDR3, taken from reference TRBV7-9 and TRBJ2-5): DTGVSQNPRHKITKRGQNVTFRCDPISEHNRLYWYRQTLGQGPEFLTYFQNEAQLEKSRLLSDRFSAERPKGSFSTLEIQRTEQGDSAMYLCASSLPGHQETQYFGPGTRLLVL.

The genes are TRBV9 and TRBJ1-1; the D gene is possibly TRBD1 (6 bases). The length of the CDR3 is 17 residues. Trimming took off 4 bases at V and 3 bases at J, with 22 bases between the two ends. Germline CDR1 is SGDLS and CDR2 is YYNGEE. CDR3 DNA: TGTGCCAGCAGCTCAGGCGAATGGGACAATCTTCACACTGAAGCTTTCTTT. This sequence encodes CASSSGEWDNLHTEAFF.

This chain links TRBV5-1 with TRBJ1-3; 9 bases are a match to TRBD1. This CDR3 contains 16 residues. Germline V lookup: CDR1 SGHRS, CDR2 YFSETQ. Trimming at V came to 0 bases and at J to 3 bases, leaving 4 bases not matched to a gene. CDR3 in amino acids: CASSLAGQGLGNTIYF. CDR3 in DNA: TGCGCCAGCAGCTTGGCGGGACAGGGACTTGGAAACACCATATATTTT.

This chain uses TRBV9 with TRBJ1-3; D not resolved. Germline V CDR1 and CDR2: SGDLS, YYNGEE. V was cut by 4 bases and J by 0 bases, with 2 bases left in between. The CDR3 runs to 12 residues. The DNA for the CDR3 is TGTGCCAGCAGCCGCTCTGGAAACACCATATATTTT. Protein sequence: CASSRSGNTIYF.

V and J are TRBV30 and TRBJ2-7, with D possibly TRBD1 on 6 matching bases. The V gene lost 3 bases and the J gene lost 2 bases, with 8 bases spanning the gap. The CDR3 is 12 amino acids. Germline V gene sequence: CDR1 GTSNPN, CDR2 SVGIG (reference sequence). The CDR3 here is CAWRGDTYEQYF. As DNA, the CDR3 is TGTGCCTGGAGGGGGGACACCTACGAGCAGTACTTC.

The V and J genes are TRBV6-4 and TRBJ1-6, with 7 bases aligning to TRBD1. The CDR3 totals 15 residues. Germline lookup yields CDR1 MRHNA and CDR2 SNTAGT. The ends lost 3 bases at V and 7 bases at J; junction bases unmatched: 6. The CDR3 reads CASSEGGRGNSPLHF. In DNA, the CDR3 is TGTGCCAGCAGTGAAGGGGGCAGGGGGAATTCACCCCTCCACTTT.

In this sample, this clone is medium-sized (0.01 to 0.1%). The rearrangement joins TRBV9 to TRBJ1-6, with unresolved D. V dropped 0 bases and J dropped 2 bases, with 9 bases sitting between them. The germline V gene has CDR1 SGDLS and CDR2 YYNGEE. This CDR3 comprises 16 residues. CDR3 sequence reads: CASSVADKAYNSPLHF. CDR3 nucleotide sequence: TGTGCCAGCAGCGTAGCCGACAAAGCCTATAATTCACCCCTCCACTTT.

This clone has only one observation. This chain joins TRBV7-3 and TRBJ2-5, with 8 positions matching TRBD1. This CDR3 has 13 amino acids. Germline CDR1 and CDR2: SGHTA and FQGTGA. Unmatched junction bases numbered 3, after V lost 5 bases and J lost 4 bases. CDR3 sequence reads: CASSNGQGETQYF. CDR3 coding DNA: TGTGCCAGCAGCAATGGACAGGGAGAGACCCAGTACTTC.

This chain links TRBV19 with TRBJ1-1, with 7 positions matching TRBD1. The CDR3 runs 15 residues. CDR1 and CDR2 from the germline V gene are LNHDA and SQIVND (reference sequence). V was pared by 7 bases and J by 0 bases, with 8 bases of the junction left unmatched. The CDR3 is CASTRQGQMNTEAFF. As DNA, the CDR3 is TGTGCCAGTACCCGCCAGGGACAGATGAACACTGAAGCTTTCTTT.

The chain couples TRBV9 to TRBJ2-5, with 14 bases that match TRBD2. The CDR3 has 18 amino acids. Germline CDR1 is SGDLS and CDR2 is YYNGEE. Trimming cost V 3 bases and J 5 bases; bases outside gene matches: 12. The CDR3 sequence is CASSAQGLAGAFAETQYF. The CDR3 bases are TGTGCCAGCAGCGCCCAGGGACTAGCGGGAGCGTTTGCGGAGACCCAGTACTTC.

This clone was counted a few times. This chain links TRBV5-1 with TRBJ2-1; 9 bases line up with TRBD1. The CDR3 extends over 14 amino acids. Germline lookup yields CDR1 SGHRS and CDR2 YFSETQ. J was trimmed by 5 bases and V by 4 bases; bases with no gene match: 4. The CDR3 loop reads CASSPGQGHNEQFF. Written as DNA, the CDR3 is TGCGCCAGCAGCCCCGGACAGGGGCACAATGAGCAGTTCTTC. Full variable domain (rest looked up from reference TRBV5-1 and TRBJ2-1): KAGVTQTPRYLIKTRGQQVTLSCSPISGHRSVSWYQQTPGQGLQFLFEYFSETQRNKGNFPGRFSGRQFSNSRSEMNVSTLELGDSALYLCASSPGQGHNEQFFGPGTRLTVL.

V and J are TRBV5-5 and TRBJ2-1; a possible D gene is TRBD1 (5 bases). V was cut by 3 bases and J by 7 bases, with 14 bases left in between. Germline CDR1 reads SGHKS; CDR2 reads YYEKEE (reference sequence). The CDR3 has 14 residues. CDR3 region: CASSSSAGFNEQFF. CDR3 in DNA: TGTGCCAGCAGCTCCAGTGCAGGGTTTAATGAGCAGTTCTTC.

The genes are TRBV4-1 and TRBJ1-5, with unresolved D. Per the germline V gene, CDR1 is MGHRA and CDR2 is YSYEKL. CDR3 length: 13 amino acids. Trimming pared 0 bases from V and 7 bases from J, leaving 7 bases between. The CDR3 DNA reads as TGCGCCAGCAGCCAAGATCAGAACCAGCCCCAGCATTTT. This codes for CASSQDQNQPQHF.

This rearrangement joins TRBV7-3 to TRBJ2-1; D is possibly TRBD1 or TRBD2 (5 bases each). Germline CDR1 SGHTA, CDR2 FQGTGA. The V gene lost 4 bases and the J gene lost 2 bases, with 12 bases spanning the gap. The CDR3 covers 15 residues. CDR3 nucleotide sequence: TGTGCCAGCAGCTCCACCGGGACGGCCTACAATGAGCAGTTCTTC. Amino acids: CASSSTGTAYNEQFF.

The V and J genes are TRBV2 and TRBJ2-7, with a weak D call TRBD2 (5 bases). This CDR3 has 10 amino acids. Germline V lookup: CDR1 SNHLY, CDR2 FYNNEI. V lost 8 bases, J lost 5 bases, and 7 bases lay in between. CDR3 nucleotide sequence: TGTGCCAGCTTGAGGGACGAGCAGTACTTC. Protein sequence: CASLRDEQYF.

The chain recombines TRBV2 with TRBJ2-2; weak D call: TRBD1 (6 bases). This CDR3 has 14 amino acids. Germline CDR1 SNHLY, CDR2 FYNNEI. The V gene lost 4 bases and the J gene lost 6 bases, with 12 bases spanning the gap. The CDR3 bases are TGTGCCAGCAGTGTCTTAGGGACATCCGGGGAGCTGTTTTTT. Its protein product is CASSVLGTSGELFF.